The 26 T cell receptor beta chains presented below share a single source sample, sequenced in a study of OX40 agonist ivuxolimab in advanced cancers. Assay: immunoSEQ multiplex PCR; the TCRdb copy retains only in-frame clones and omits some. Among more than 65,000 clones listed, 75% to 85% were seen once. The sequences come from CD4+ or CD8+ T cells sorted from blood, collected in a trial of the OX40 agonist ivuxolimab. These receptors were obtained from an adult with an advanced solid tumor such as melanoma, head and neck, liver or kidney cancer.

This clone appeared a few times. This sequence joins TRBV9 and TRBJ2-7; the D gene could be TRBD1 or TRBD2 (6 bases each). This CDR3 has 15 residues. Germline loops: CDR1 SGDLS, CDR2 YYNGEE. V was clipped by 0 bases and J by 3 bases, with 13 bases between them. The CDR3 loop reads CASSVAPGADYEQYF. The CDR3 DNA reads TGTGCCAGCAGCGTAGCCCCGGGGGCTGACTACGAGCAGTACTTC.

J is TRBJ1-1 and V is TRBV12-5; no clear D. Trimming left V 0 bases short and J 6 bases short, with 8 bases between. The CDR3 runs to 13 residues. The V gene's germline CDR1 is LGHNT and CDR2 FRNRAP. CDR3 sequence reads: CASGLVLGSEAFF. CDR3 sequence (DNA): TGTGCTAGTGGTTTGGTACTGGGGTCTGAAGCTTTCTTT.

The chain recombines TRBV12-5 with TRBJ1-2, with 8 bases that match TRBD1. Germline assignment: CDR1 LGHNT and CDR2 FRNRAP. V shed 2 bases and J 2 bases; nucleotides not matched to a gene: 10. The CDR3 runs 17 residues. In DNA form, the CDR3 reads TGTGCTAGTGGTTTGAGTCAAGGGGACAGGAGAAACTATGGCTACACCTTC. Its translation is CASGLSQGDRRNYGYTF.

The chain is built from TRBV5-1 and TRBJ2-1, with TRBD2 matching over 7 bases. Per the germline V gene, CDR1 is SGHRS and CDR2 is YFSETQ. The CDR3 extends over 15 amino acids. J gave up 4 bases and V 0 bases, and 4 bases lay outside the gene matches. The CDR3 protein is CASSLDGRQYNEQFF. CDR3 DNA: TGCGCCAGCAGCTTGGACGGGAGGCAGTACAATGAGCAGTTCTTC.

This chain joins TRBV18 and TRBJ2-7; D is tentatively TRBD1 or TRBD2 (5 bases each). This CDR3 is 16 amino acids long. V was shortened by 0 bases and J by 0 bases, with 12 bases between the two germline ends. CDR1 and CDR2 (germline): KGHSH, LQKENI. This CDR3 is CASSPPGTLSSYEQYF. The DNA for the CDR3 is TGTGCCAGCTCACCACCTGGGACGTTGAGCTCCTACGAGCAGTACTTC.

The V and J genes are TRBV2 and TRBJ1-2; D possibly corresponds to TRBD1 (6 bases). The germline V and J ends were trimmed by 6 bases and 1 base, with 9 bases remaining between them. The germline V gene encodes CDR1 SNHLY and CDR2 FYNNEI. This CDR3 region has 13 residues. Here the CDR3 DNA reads TGTGCCAGCAGCGTCAGGGGTAACTATGGCTACACCTTC. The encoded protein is CASSVRGNYGYTF.

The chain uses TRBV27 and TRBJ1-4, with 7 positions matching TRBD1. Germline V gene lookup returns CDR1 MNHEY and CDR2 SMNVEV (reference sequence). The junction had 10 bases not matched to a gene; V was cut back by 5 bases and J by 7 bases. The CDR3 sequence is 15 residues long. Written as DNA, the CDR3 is TGTGCCAGCAGTGCGATACAGGGGTACGGTGAAAAACTGTTTTTT. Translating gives CASSAIQGYGEKLFF.

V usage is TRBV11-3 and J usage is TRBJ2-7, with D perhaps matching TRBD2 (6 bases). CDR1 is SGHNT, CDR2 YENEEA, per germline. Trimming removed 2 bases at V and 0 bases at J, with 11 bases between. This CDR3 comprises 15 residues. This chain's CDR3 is CASSLTGVNSYEQYF. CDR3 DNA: TGTGCCAGCAGCTTAACGGGGGTCAACTCCTACGAGCAGTACTTC.

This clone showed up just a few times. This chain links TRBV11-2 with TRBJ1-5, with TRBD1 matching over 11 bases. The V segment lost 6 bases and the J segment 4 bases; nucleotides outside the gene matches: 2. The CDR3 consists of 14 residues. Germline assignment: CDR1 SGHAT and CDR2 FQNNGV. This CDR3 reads CASRGTGGNQPQHF. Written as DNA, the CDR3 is TGTGCCAGCAGGGGGACAGGGGGGAATCAGCCCCAGCATTTT. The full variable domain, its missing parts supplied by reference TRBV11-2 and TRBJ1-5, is EAGVAQSPRYKIIEKRQSVAFWCNPISGHATLYWYQQILGQGPKLLIQFQNNGVVDDSQLPKDRFSAERLKGVDSTLKIQPAKLEDSAVYLCASRGTGGNQPQHFGDGTRLSIL.

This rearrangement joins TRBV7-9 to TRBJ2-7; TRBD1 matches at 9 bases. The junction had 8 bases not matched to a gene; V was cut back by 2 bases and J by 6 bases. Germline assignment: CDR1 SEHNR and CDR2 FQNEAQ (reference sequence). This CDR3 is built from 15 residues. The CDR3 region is CASSLMGQGLGEQYF. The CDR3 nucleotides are TGTGCCAGCAGCTTAATGGGACAGGGCCTCGGCGAGCAGTACTTC.

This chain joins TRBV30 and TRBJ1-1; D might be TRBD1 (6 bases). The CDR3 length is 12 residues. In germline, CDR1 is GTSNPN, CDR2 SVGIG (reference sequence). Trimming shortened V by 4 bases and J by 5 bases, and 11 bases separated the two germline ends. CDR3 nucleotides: TGTGCCTGGATGTTTCAGGGGACTGAAGCTTTCTTT. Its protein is CAWMFQGTEAFF.

The CDR3 sequence is CASSSGQRRNYGYTF. CDR3 nucleotides: TGTGCCAGCAGCTCAGGACAGCGACGCAACTATGGCTACACCTTC. The chain links TRBV7-8 to TRBJ1-2, with D possibly TRBD1 on 6 matching bases. With 4 bases removed from V and 2 bases from J, the gap between germline ends came to 14 bases. The CDR3 contains 15 residues. Germline CDR1 reads SGHVS; CDR2 reads FQNEAQ.

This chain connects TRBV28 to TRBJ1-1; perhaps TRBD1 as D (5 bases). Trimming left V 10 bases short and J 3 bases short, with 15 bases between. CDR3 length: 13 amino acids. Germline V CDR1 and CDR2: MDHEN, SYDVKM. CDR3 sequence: CAISFQGYTEAFF. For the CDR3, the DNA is TGTGCCATATCATTTCAGGGATACACTGAAGCTTTCTTT.

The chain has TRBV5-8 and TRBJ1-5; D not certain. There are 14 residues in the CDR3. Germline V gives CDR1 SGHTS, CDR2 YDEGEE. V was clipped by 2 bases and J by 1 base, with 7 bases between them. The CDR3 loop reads CASSFGISNQPQHF. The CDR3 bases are TGTGCCAGCAGCTTTGGCATAAGCAATCAGCCCCAGCATTTT.

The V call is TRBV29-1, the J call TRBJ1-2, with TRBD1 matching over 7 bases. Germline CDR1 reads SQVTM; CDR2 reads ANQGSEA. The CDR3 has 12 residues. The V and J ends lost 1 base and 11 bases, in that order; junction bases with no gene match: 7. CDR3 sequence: CSVEVQGRGYTF. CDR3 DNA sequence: TGCAGCGTTGAAGTTCAGGGCAGGGGGTACACCTTC. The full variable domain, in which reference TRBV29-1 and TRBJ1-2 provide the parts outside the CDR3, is SAVISQKPSRDICQRGTSLTIQCQVDSQVTMMFWYRQQPGQSLTLIATANQGSEATYESGFVIDKFPISRPNLTFSTLTVSNMSPEDSSIYLCSVEVQGRGYTFGSGTRLTVV.

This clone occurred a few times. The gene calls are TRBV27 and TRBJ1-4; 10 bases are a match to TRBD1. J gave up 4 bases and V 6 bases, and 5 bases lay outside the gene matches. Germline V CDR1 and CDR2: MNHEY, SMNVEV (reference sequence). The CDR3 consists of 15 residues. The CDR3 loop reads CASSYWTGGNEKLFF. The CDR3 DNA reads TGTGCCAGCAGCTACTGGACAGGGGGTAATGAAAAACTGTTTTTT. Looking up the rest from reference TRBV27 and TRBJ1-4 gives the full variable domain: EAQVTQNPRYLITVTGKKLTVTCSQNMNHEYMSWYRQDPGLGLRQIYYSMNVEVTDKGDVPEGYKVSRKEKRNFPLILESPSPNQTSLYFCASSYWTGGNEKLFFGSGTQLSVL.

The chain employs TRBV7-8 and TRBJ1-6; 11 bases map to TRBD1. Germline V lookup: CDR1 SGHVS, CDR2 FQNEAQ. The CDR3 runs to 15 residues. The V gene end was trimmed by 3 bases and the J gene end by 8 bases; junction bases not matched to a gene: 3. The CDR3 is CASSFSGQGDSPLHF. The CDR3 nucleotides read TGTGCCAGCAGCTTTTCGGGACAGGGGGATTCACCCCTCCACTTT.

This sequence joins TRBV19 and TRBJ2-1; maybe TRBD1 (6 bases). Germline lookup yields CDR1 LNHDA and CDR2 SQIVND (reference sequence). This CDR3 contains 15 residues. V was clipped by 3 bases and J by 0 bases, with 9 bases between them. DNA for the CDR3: TGTGCCAGTAGTATGAGGGGGAGCTCCTACAATGAGCAGTTCTTC. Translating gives CASSMRGSSYNEQFF.

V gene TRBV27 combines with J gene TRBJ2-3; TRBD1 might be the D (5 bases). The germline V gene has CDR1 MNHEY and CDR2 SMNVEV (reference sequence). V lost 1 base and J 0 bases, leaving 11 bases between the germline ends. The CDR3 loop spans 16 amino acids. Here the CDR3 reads CASSLLPGASTDTQYF. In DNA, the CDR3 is TGTGCCAGCAGTTTATTACCTGGGGCCAGCACAGATACGCAGTATTTT.

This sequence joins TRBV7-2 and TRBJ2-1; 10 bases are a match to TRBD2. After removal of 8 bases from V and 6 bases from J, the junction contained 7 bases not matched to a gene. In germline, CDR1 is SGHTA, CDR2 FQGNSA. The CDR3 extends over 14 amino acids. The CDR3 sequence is CASCRSGRGNEQFF. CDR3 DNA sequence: TGTGCCAGCTGTAGGAGCGGGAGGGGCAATGAGCAGTTCTTC.

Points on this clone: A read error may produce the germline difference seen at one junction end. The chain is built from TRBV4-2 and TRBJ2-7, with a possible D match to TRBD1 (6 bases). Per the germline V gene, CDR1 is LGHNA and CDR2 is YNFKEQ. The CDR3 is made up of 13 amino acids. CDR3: CASSKETGYEQYF. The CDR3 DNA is TGTGCCAGCAGCAAAGAAACAGGGTACGAGCAGTACTTC.

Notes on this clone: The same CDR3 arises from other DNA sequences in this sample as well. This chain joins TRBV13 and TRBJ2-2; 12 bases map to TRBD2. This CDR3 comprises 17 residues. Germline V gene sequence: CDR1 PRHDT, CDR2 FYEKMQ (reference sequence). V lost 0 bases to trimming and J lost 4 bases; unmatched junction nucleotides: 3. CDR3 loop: CASSLGLAGGVTGELFF. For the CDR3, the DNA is TGTGCCAGCAGCTTAGGCCTAGCGGGGGGGGTCACCGGGGAGCTGTTTTTT.

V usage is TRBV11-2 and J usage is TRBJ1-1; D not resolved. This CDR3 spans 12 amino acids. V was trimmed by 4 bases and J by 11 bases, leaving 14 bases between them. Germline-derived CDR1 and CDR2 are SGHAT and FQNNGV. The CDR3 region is CASSSLFWRAFF. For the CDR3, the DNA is TGTGCCAGCAGCTCGCTTTTCTGGAGGGCTTTCTTT.

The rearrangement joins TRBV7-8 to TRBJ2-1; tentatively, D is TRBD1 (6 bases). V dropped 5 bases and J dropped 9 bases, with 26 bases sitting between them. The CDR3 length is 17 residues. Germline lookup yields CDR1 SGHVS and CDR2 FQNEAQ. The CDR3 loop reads CASSPGETRVASSEQFF. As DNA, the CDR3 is TGTGCCAGCAGCCCAGGGGAGACGAGAGTAGCATCAAGTGAGCAGTTCTTC.

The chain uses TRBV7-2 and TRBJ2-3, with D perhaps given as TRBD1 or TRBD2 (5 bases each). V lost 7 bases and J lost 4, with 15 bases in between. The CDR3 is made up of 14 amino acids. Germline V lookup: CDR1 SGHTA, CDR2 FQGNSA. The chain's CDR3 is CASKLRDAADTQYF. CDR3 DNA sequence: TGTGCCAGCAAGCTCCGGGACGCTGCAGATACGCAGTATTTT.

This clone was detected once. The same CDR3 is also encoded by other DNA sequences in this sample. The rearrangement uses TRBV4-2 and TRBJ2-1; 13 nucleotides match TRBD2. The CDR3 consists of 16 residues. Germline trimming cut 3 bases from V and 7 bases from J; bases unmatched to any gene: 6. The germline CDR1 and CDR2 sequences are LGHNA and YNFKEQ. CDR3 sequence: CASSQEGTSGTNEQFF. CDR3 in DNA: TGTGCCAGCAGCCAGGAAGGGACTAGCGGGACAAATGAGCAGTTCTTC.